The 27 T cell receptor beta chains below were found in one sample sequenced in a study of blood T cell repertoires in COVID-19. Clones were sequenced by immunoSEQ multiplex PCR, and TCRdb holds only the in-frame ones, with some missing. The repertoire holds around 150,000 clones, approximately 75% seen once, with roughly 11% in the top ten. The sequenced sample was peripheral blood. All receptors come from a human donor in a cohort sampled during active COVID-19.

The chain combines TRBV18 with TRBJ2-4, with 9 positions matching TRBD2. CDR3 length: 17 residues. Per the germline V gene, CDR1 is KGHSH and CDR2 is LQKENI. V trimming: 1 base; J trimming: 4 bases; junction bases outside the gene matches: 8. The CDR3 protein is CASSPQETSGGKNIQYF. CDR3 in DNA: TGTGCCAGCTCACCACAAGAGACTAGCGGAGGGAAAAACATTCAGTACTTC.

This chain joins TRBV29-1 and TRBJ2-5; D call uncertain. The CDR3 covers 11 residues. From germline, CDR1 is SQVTM and CDR2 ANQGSEA. V lost 4 bases to trimming and J lost 2 bases, with 5 bases between them. The CDR3 DNA follows: TGCAGCGTTGCTTCTCAAGAGACCCAGTACTTC. It yields the protein CSVASQETQYF.

V gene TRBV5-1 combines with J gene TRBJ2-7; 8 bases match TRBD1. The V gene's germline CDR1 is SGHRS and CDR2 YFSETQ. The trim removed 3 bases at V and 2 bases at J, leaving 10 bases unmatched. The CDR3 consists of 16 residues. This chain's CDR3 is CASSSARGREAYEQYF. The CDR3 DNA reads as TGCGCCAGCAGCTCGGCCAGGGGGCGCGAAGCCTACGAGCAGTACTTC.

This rearrangement joins TRBV30 to TRBJ1-2; TRBD1 matches 9 bases. V was clipped by 8 bases and J by 0 bases; unmatched bases: 16. This CDR3 region has 17 residues. Looked up from germline, CDR1 is GTSNPN and CDR2 is SVGIG (reference sequence). CDR3 DNA sequence: TGTGCCGGCTGGGGCCCGGGACAGGGAGCTCCTAACTATGGCTACACCTTC. It yields the protein CAGWGPGQGAPNYGYTF.

V usage is TRBV11-2 and J usage is TRBJ2-7, with 8 bases aligning to TRBD1. The V and J ends lost 2 bases and 0 bases, in that order; junction bases with no gene match: 6. Germline lookup yields CDR1 SGHAT and CDR2 FQNNGV. The CDR3 is 16 amino acids. The CDR3 here is CASSLNPGQGSYEQYF. The DNA for the CDR3 is TGTGCCAGCAGCTTAAATCCTGGACAGGGCTCCTACGAGCAGTACTTC.

The chain has TRBV19 and TRBJ2-1; D is possibly TRBD1 (6 bases). The length of the CDR3 is 14 residues. V lost 8 bases, J lost 5 bases, and 16 bases lay in between. From germline, CDR1 is LNHDA and CDR2 SQIVND (reference sequence). CDR3: CASSDRPTNNEQFF. CDR3 in DNA: TGTGCCAGTTCGGACAGACCCACCAACAATGAGCAGTTCTTC.

Here the CDR3 reads CASSLEVVRGHGGYTF. As DNA, the CDR3 is TGTGCCAGCAGCTTGGAAGTGGTCAGGGGGCATGGTGGCTACACCTTC. This chain uses TRBV5-5 with TRBJ1-2, with TRBD1 matching over 8 bases. CDR1 is SGHKS and CDR2 is YYEKEE in the germline V gene (reference sequence). The trim removed 0 bases at V and 7 bases at J, leaving 11 bases unmatched. CDR3 length: 16 amino acids.

The rearrangement uses TRBV10-1 and TRBJ2-7, with a weak D call TRBD2 (6 bases). Germline assignment: CDR1 WNHNN and CDR2 SYGVQD (reference sequence). This CDR3 has 14 residues. V was cut by 3 bases and J by 4 bases, with 13 bases left in between. This CDR3 reads CASSEGDLGYEQYF. In nucleotides, the CDR3 is TGCGCCAGCAGTGAAGGGGACTTGGGATACGAGCAGTACTTC.

This chain uses TRBV7-3 with TRBJ2-7, with a possible D match to TRBD1 (5 bases). V lost 4 bases and J 4 bases, leaving 8 bases between the germline ends. CDR1 and CDR2 from the germline V gene are SGHTA and FQGTGA. This CDR3 is built from 12 residues. The CDR3: CASSSTGYEQYF. Here the CDR3 DNA reads TGTGCCAGCAGCTCCACAGGATACGAGCAGTACTTC.

The CDR3 is CASRDRGRFETQYF. The DNA of the CDR3 is TGTGCCAGCAGGGACAGGGGGCGCTTTGAGACCCAGTACTTC. This chain links TRBV27 with TRBJ2-5; 11 bases map to TRBD1. CDR1 and CDR2 from the germline V gene are MNHEY and SMNVEV (reference sequence). The CDR3 has 14 residues. Unmatched junction bases numbered 5, after V lost 6 bases and J lost 5 bases.

The genes are TRBV19 and TRBJ2-1; 7 bases match TRBD2. Unmatched junction bases numbered 11, after V lost 5 bases and J lost 4 bases. This CDR3 contains 16 residues. Per germline, CDR1 LNHDA and CDR2 SQIVND (reference sequence). The CDR3 loop reads CASSPSGASVYNEQFF. CDR3 coding DNA: TGTGCCAGTAGTCCAAGCGGGGCATCCGTGTACAATGAGCAGTTCTTC.

This sequence joins TRBV5-1 and TRBJ2-1; TRBD1 might be the D (6 bases). The CDR3 is 12 residues long. Germline V CDR1 and CDR2: SGHRS, YFSETQ. Trimming removed 5 bases at V and 7 bases at J, with 10 bases between. CDR3: CASRIDRNEQFF. DNA for the CDR3: TGCGCCAGCAGGATCGACAGGAATGAGCAGTTCTTC.

The chain uses TRBV27 and TRBJ2-1, with D hard to call. The ends were cut back, 4 bases at V and 12 bases at J, with 13 bases in the middle. There are 12 residues in the CDR3. Germline V gene data show CDR1 as MNHEY and CDR2 as SMNVEV (reference sequence). The CDR3 sequence is CASSSLNARQFF. The CDR3 bases are TGTGCCAGCAGTTCCCTTAATGCGCGGCAGTTCTTC.

The chain has TRBV5-4 and TRBJ2-7, with D possibly matching TRBD1 (5 bases). Trimming left V 6 bases short and J 1 base short, with 11 bases between. The CDR3 totals 13 residues. CDR1 and CDR2 from the germline V gene are SGHNT and YYREEE (reference sequence). DNA for the CDR3: TGTGCCAGCAACCTAGACAGATCCTACGAGCAGTACTTC. This sequence encodes CASNLDRSYEQYF.

This rearrangement joins TRBV24-1 to TRBJ1-5, with 9 bases lining up with TRBD1. This CDR3 spans 18 amino acids. Trimming at V came to 2 bases and at J to 4 bases, leaving 11 bases not matched to a gene. In germline, CDR1 is KGHDR, CDR2 SFDVKD. CDR3 sequence reads: CATSDSPQGAAENQPQHF. The CDR3 DNA follows: TGTGCCACCAGTGATTCACCACAGGGGGCGGCTGAAAATCAGCCCCAGCATTTT.

The chain has TRBV27 and TRBJ2-7; 7 nucleotides agree with TRBD2. The J segment lost 7 bases and the V segment lost 6 bases, leaving 12 bases of the junction unmatched. The CDR3 consists of 14 residues. Germline V gene data show CDR1 as MNHEY and CDR2 as SMNVEV (reference sequence). CDR3 protein: CASSPRSGGWEQYF. The CDR3 DNA is TGTGCCAGCAGCCCAAGATCGGGAGGCTGGGAGCAGTACTTC.

This rearrangement joins TRBV27 to TRBJ1-1, with D possibly TRBD1 on 5 matching bases. Germline-derived CDR1 and CDR2 are MNHEY and SMNVEV (reference sequence). The CDR3 covers 13 residues. V lost 11 bases, J lost 0 bases, and 13 bases lay in between. The CDR3: CAAAGLMNTEAFF. The DNA for the CDR3 is TGTGCCGCGGCGGGGCTTATGAACACTGAAGCTTTCTTT.

V usage is TRBV27 and J usage is TRBJ2-1; 7 positions agree with TRBD2. The CDR3 is made up of 12 amino acids. Germline lookup yields CDR1 MNHEY and CDR2 SMNVEV (reference sequence). J was trimmed by 6 bases and V by 10 bases; bases with no gene match: 6. CDR3 sequence (DNA): TGTGCCACCGCGGGAGCCACCAATGAGCAGTTCTTC. Encoded protein: CATAGATNEQFF.

The chain uses TRBV7-6 and TRBJ1-1; D uncertain. In germline, CDR1 is SGHVS, CDR2 FNYEAQ. V was cut by 0 bases and J by 4 bases, with 9 bases left in between. CDR3 size: 14 residues. CDR3 nucleotides: TGTGCCAGCAGCTTAGCGTCAGGTCGCACTGAAGCTTTCTTT. As protein: CASSLASGRTEAFF.

The chain links TRBV7-2 to TRBJ1-5; TRBD1 matches 8 bases. The germline V gene has CDR1 SGHTA and CDR2 FQGNSA. The CDR3 covers 19 residues. With V trimmed by 3 bases and J by 4 bases, 17 bases remained unmatched. CDR3 sequence: CASSLDRDRREPRNQPQHF. For the CDR3, the DNA is TGTGCCAGCAGCTTGGACCGGGACAGGAGAGAGCCACGTAATCAGCCCCAGCATTTT.

The rearrangement links TRBV29-1 to TRBJ1-4; D might be TRBD1 (6 bases). The CDR3 consists of 13 residues. From germline, CDR1 is SQVTM and CDR2 ANQGSEA. V was trimmed by 7 bases and J by 8 bases, leaving 17 bases between them. The CDR3 DNA follows: TGCAGCGCACAGGGATTGGTGAAGGAAAAACTGTTTTTT. This sequence encodes CSAQGLVKEKLFF. The full variable domain, completed using reference TRBV29-1 and TRBJ1-4, is SAVISQKPSRDICQRGTSLTIQCQVDSQVTMMFWYRQQPGQSLTLIATANQGSEATYESGFVIDKFPISRPNLTFSTLTVSNMSPEDSSIYLCSAQGLVKEKLFFGSGTQLSVL.

The chain is built from TRBV2 and TRBJ2-1; 10 nucleotides agree with TRBD2. The germline CDR1 and CDR2 sequences are SNHLY and FYNNEI. The CDR3 has 15 residues. Trimming took 5 bases from V and 9 from J; bases not matched to a gene: 10. In nucleotides, the CDR3 is TGTGCCAGCAGTTCAACCGGACTAGCGGACAGTGAGCAGTTCTTC. Translation gives CASSSTGLADSEQFF.

The J gene is TRBJ2-1, the V gene TRBV6-2 or TRBV6-3, with 11 positions matching TRBD2. CDR3 size: 21 residues. V lost 5 bases, J lost 1 base, and 19 bases stayed unmatched. Per germline, CDR1 MNHEY and CDR2 SVGEGT. The CDR3 nucleotides are TGTGCCAGCAGTCGCCTCACTAGCGGGAGCCTAAATTATGCGTCCTACAATGAGCAGTTCTTC. Protein product: CASSRLTSGSLNYASYNEQFF.

V is TRBV10-1 and J is TRBJ2-5, with 7 nucleotides matching TRBD2. The germline V gene encodes CDR1 WNHNN and CDR2 SYGVQD (reference sequence). J lost 7 bases, V lost 5 bases, and 7 bases had no gene match. This CDR3 spans 13 amino acids. CDR3 region: CASSSGVFGTQYF. DNA of the CDR3: TGCGCCAGCAGTAGCGGGGTATTCGGGACCCAGTACTTC.

The chain combines TRBV28 with TRBJ1-5; unclear D gene. The germline V and J ends were trimmed by 6 bases and 6 bases, with 6 bases remaining between them. The CDR3 has 11 amino acids. Germline lookup yields CDR1 MDHEN and CDR2 SYDVKM. CDR3 bases: TGTGCCAGCAGGGGGAGTCAGCCCCAGCATTTT. It yields the protein CASRGSQPQHF. Full variable domain (rest looked up from reference TRBV28 and TRBJ1-5): DVKVTQSSRYLVKRTGEKVFLECVQDMDHENMFWYRQDPGLGLRLIYFSYDVKMKEKGDIPEGYSVSREKKERFSLILESASTNQTSMYLCASRGSQPQHFGDGTRLSIL.

The rearrangement links TRBV7-9 to TRBJ2-2; D might be TRBD1 (5 bases). This CDR3 contains 17 residues. Germline V CDR1 and CDR2: SEHNR, FQNEAQ (reference sequence). The V gene lost 4 bases and the J gene lost 0 bases, with 15 bases spanning the gap. The CDR3 loop is CASSSRPTGTNTGELFF. The CDR3 DNA reads TGTGCCAGCAGCTCGAGGCCCACAGGAACGAACACCGGGGAGCTGTTTTTT.

The genes are TRBV11-2 and TRBJ2-2; D possibly corresponds to TRBD1 (5 bases). With 5 bases removed from V and 5 bases from J, the gap between germline ends came to 24 bases. The germline V gene has CDR1 SGHAT and CDR2 FQNNGV. This CDR3 is built from 18 residues. The CDR3 sequence is CASSNYPPRQGRTGELFF. In DNA, the CDR3 is TGTGCCAGCAGCAACTACCCGCCCCGGCAGGGCAGAACCGGGGAGCTGTTTTTT.